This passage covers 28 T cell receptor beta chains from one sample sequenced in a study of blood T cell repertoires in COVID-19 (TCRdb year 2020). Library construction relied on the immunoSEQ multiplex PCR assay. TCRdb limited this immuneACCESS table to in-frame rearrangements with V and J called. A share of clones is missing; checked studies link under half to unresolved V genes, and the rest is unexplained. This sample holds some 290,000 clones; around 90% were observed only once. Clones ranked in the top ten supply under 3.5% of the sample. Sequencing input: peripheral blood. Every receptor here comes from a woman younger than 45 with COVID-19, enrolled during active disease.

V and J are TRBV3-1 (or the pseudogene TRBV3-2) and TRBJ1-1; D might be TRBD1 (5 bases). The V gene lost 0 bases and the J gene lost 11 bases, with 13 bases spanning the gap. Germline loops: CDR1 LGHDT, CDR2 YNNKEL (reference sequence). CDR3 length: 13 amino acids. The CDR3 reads CASSQDRQGSAFF. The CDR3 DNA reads TGTGCCAGCAGCCAAGATCGGCAGGGCAGCGCTTTCTTT.

In DNA form, the CDR3 reads TGTGCCAGCAGCTTGGAGGGACTAGCGGGAGCGGCAGATACGCAGTATTTT. Its protein is CASSLEGLAGAADTQYF. The chain links TRBV5-4 to TRBJ2-3, with TRBD2 matching 14 bases. The CDR3 runs to 17 residues. The V segment lost 0 bases and the J segment 4 bases; nucleotides outside the gene matches: 4. Per the germline V gene, CDR1 is SGHNT and CDR2 is YYREEE (reference sequence).

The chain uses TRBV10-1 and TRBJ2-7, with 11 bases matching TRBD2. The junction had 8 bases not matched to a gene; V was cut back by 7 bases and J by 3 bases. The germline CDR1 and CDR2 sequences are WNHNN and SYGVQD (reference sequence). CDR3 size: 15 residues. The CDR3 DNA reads TGCGCCAGCAAGCAGGGACTAGCGGCTGGCTACGAGCAGTACTTC. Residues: CASKQGLAAGYEQYF.

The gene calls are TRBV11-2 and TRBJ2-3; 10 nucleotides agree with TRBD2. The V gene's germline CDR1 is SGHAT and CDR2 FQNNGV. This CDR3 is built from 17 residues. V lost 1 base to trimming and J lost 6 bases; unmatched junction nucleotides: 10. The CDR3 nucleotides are TGTGCCAGCAGCTTAGGGGGCCTCGGGACTAGCGTCGATACGCAGTATTTT. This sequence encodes CASSLGGLGTSVDTQYF.

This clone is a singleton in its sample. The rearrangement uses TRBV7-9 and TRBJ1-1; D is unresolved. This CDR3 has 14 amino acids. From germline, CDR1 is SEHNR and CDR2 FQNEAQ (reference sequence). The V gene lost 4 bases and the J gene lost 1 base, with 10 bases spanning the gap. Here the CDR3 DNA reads TGTGCCAGCAGCTCTATGGGAGGGAACACTGAAGCTTTCTTT. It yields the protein CASSSMGGNTEAFF.

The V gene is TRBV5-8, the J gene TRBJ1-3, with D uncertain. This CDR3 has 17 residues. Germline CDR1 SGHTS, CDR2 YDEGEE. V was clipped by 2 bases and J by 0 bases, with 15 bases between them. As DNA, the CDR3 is TGTGCCAGCAGCTTATTATGGGCGGACTCCTCTGGAAACACCATATATTTT. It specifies CASSLLWADSSGNTIYF.

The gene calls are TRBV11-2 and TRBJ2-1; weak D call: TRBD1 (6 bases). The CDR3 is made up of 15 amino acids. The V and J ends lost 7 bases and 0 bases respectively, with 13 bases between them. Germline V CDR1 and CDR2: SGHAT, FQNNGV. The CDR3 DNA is TGTGCCAGCATCAACAGGGATAGCTCCTACAATGAGCAGTTCTTC. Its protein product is CASINRDSSYNEQFF.

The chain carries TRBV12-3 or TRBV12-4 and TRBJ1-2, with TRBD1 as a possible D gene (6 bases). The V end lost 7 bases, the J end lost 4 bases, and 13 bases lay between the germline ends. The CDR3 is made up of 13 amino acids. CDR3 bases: TGTGCCAGCACCCCGGACAGTCCCTATGGCTACACCTTC. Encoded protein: CASTPDSPYGYTF.

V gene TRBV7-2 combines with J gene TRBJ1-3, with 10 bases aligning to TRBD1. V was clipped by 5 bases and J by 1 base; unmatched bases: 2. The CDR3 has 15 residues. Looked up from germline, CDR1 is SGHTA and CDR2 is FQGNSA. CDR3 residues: CASSTDRGSGNTIYF. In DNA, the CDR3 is TGTGCCAGCAGCACGGACAGGGGGTCTGGAAACACCATATATTTT.

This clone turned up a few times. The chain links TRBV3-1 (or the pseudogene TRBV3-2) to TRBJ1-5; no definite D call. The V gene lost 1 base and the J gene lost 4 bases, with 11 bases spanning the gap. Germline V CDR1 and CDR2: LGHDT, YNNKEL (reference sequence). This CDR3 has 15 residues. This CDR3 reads CASSQGMGGNQPQHF. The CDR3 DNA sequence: TGTGCCAGCAGCCAAGGGATGGGAGGAAATCAGCCCCAGCATTTT.

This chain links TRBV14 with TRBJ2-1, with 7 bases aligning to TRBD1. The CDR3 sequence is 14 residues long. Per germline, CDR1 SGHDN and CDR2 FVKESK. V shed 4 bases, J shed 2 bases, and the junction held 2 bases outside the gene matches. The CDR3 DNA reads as TGTGCCAGCAGCCTAGGGGGCCCCTACAATGAGCAGTTCTTC. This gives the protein CASSLGGPYNEQFF.

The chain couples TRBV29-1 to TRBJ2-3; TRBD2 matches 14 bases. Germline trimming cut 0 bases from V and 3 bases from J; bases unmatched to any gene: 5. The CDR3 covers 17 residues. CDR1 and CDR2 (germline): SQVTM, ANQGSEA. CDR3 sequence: CSVEDWGTSGSTDTQYF. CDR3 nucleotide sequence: TGCAGCGTTGAAGATTGGGGGACTAGCGGGAGTACAGATACGCAGTATTTT.

CDR3 amino acids: CATSDRGHTDTQYF. In nucleotides, the CDR3 is TGTGCCACCAGTGATAGGGGGCACACAGATACGCAGTATTTT. The gene calls are TRBV24-1 and TRBJ2-3; 7 bases fit TRBD1. Per germline, CDR1 KGHDR and CDR2 SFDVKD. The trim removed 3 bases at V and 2 bases at J, leaving 1 base unmatched. This CDR3 region has 14 residues.

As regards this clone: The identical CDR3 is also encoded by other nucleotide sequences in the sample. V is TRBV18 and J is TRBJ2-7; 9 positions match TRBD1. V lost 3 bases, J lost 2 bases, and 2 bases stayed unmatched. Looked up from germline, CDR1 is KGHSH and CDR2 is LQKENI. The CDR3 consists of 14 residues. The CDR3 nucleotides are TGTGCCAGCTCACCGGGGACAGGGACCTACGAGCAGTACTTC. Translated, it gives CASSPGTGTYEQYF.

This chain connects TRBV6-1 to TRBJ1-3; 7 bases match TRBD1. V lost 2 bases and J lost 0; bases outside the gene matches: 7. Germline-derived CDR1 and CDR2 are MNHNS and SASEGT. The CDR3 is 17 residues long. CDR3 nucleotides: TGTGCCAGCAGTGAATGGCCAGGGGACAGCTCTGGAAACACCATATATTTT. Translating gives CASSEWPGDSSGNTIYF.

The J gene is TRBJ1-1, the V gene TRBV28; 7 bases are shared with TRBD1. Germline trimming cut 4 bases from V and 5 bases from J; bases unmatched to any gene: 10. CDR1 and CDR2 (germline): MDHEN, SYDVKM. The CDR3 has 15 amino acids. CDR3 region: CASSSHPRGRTEAFF. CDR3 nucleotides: TGTGCCAGCAGTTCCCACCCCAGGGGGAGGACTGAAGCTTTCTTT.

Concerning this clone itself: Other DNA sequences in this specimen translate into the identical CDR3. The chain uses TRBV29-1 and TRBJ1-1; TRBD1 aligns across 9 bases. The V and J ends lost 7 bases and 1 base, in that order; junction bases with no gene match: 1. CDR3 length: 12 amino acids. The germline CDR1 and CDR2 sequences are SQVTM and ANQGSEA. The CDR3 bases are TGCAGCGGGGGACAGGGGAACACTGAAGCTTTCTTT. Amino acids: CSGGQGNTEAFF. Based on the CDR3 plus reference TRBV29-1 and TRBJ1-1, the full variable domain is SAVISQKPSRDICQRGTSLTIQCQVDSQVTMMFWYRQQPGQSLTLIATANQGSEATYESGFVIDKFPISRPNLTFSTLTVSNMSPEDSSIYLCSGGQGNTEAFFGQGTRLTVV.

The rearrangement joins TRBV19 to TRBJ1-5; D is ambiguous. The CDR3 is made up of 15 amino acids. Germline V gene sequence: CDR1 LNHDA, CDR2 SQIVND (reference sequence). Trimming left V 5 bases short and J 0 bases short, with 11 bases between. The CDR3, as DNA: TGTGCCAGTAGTCAAAACGGGAATAGCAATCAGCCCCAGCATTTT. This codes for CASSQNGNSNQPQHF.

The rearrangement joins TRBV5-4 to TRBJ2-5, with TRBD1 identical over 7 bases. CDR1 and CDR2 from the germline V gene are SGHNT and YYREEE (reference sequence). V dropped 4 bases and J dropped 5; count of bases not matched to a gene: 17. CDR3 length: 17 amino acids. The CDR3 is CASSPGVGQALRETQYF. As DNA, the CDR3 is TGTGCCAGCAGCCCTGGCGTCGGACAGGCTTTGAGGGAGACCCAGTACTTC. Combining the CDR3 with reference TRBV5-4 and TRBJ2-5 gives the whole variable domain ETGVTQSPTHLIKTRGQQVTLRCSSQSGHNTVSWYQQALGQGPQFIFQYYREEENGRGNFPPRFSGLQFPNYSSELNVNALELDDSALYLCASSPGVGQALRETQYFGPGTRLLVL.

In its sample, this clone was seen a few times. This chain's CDR3 is CASMGGQDNQPQHF. CDR3 DNA: TGTGCCAGTATGGGTGGACAGGACAATCAGCCCCAGCATTTT. The V gene is TRBV19, the J gene TRBJ1-5; 7 bases are shared with TRBD1. Unmatched junction bases numbered 6, after V lost 7 bases and J lost 3 bases. CDR1 is LNHDA and CDR2 is SQIVND in the germline V gene (reference sequence). CDR3 length: 14 residues.

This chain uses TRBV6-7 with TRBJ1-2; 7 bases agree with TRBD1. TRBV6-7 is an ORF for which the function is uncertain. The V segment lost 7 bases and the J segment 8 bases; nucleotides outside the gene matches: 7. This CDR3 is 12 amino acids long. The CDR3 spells CASINRGEGYTF. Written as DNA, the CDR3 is TGTGCCAGCATAAACAGGGGAGAAGGCTACACCTTC.

DNA for the CDR3: TGCAGTGCTAGTACAATCTTGTTCCAGGGGAATCAGCCCCAGCATTTT. Translating it yields CSASTILFQGNQPQHF. V is TRBV20-1 and J is TRBJ1-5; the D gene is possibly TRBD1 (6 bases). V was cut by 3 bases and J by 4 bases, with 19 bases left in between. The length of the CDR3 is 16 residues. CDR1 is DFQATT, CDR2 SNEGSKA, per germline (reference sequence).

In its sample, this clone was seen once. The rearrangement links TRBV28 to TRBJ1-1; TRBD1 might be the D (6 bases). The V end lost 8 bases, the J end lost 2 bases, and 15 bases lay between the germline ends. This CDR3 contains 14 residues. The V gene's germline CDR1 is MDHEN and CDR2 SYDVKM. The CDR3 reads CASRVGARNTEAFF. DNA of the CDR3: TGTGCCAGCCGCGTGGGGGCGCGAAACACTGAAGCTTTCTTT.

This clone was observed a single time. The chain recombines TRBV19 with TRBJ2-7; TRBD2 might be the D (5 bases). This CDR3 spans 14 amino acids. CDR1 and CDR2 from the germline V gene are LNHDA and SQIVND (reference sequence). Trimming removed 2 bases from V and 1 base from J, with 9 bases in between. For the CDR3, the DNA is TGTGCCAGTAGTATAAGGACTTCTTCCTACGAGCAGTACTTC. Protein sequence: CASSIRTSSYEQYF.

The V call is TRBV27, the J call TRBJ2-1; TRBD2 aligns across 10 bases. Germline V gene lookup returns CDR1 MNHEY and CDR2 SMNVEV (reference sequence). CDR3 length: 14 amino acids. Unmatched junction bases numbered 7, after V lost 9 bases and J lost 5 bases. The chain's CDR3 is CASRAGGPNNEQFF. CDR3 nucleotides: TGTGCCAGTAGAGCGGGAGGGCCCAACAATGAGCAGTTCTTC.

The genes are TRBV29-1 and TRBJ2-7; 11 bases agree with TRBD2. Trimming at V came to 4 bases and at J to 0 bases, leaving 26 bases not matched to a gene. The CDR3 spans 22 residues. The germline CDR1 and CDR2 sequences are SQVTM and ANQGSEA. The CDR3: CSVVWSSHYLAGGWQSSYEQYF. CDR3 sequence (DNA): TGCAGCGTTGTTTGGTCTTCACACTATCTAGCGGGAGGTTGGCAGAGCTCCTACGAGCAGTACTTC.

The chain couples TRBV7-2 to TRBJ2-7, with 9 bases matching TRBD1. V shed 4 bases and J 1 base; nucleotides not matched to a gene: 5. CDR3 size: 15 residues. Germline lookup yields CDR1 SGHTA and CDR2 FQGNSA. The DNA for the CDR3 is TGTGCCAGCAGCTCACAGGGGGCTACTTCCTACGAGCAGTACTTC. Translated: CASSSQGATSYEQYF. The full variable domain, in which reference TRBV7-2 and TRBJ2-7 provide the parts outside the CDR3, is GAGVSQSPSNKVTEKGKDVELRCDPISGHTALYWYRQSLGQGLEFLIYFQGNSAPDKSGLPSDRFSAERTGGSVSTLTIQRTQQEDSAVYLCASSSQGATSYEQYFGPGTRLTVT.

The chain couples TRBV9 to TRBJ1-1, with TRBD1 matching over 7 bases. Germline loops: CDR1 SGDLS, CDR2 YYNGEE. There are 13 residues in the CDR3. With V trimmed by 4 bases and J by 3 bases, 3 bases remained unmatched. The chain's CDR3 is CASSFQGDTEAFF. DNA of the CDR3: TGTGCCAGCAGCTTCCAGGGGGACACTGAAGCTTTCTTT.